The T cell receptor (beta chain) under discussion was sequenced for a study of cytomegalovirus exposure and HLA in healthy donors. The data were produced by immunoSEQ multiplex PCR, yet TCRdb's version contains in-frame clones alone and is incomplete. The sample shows under 250,000 clones, around 87% of them seen only once. The CDR3 sequence is 16 residues long. Unmatched junction bases numbered 5, after V lost 1 base and J lost 2 bases. CDR1 MGHRA and CDR2 YSYEKL come from the germline V gene. Points on this clone: Its antigen is as yet unknown.

Points from the study as a whole: Some TCR beta chains (more than 150 of them) were listed as cytomegalovirus-associated. Specificity of three CMV-associated chains for CMV antigens was verified in vitro.

The rearrangement links TRBV4-1 to TRBJ1-5, with TRBD1 matching over 7 bases. The TCR sequence derives from a woman between 18 and 30 years old in good health and CMV-seropositive. Sequenced: PBMCs. The CDR3 DNA reads TGCGCCAGCAGCCAAGCAAGACAGGGTGGCAATCAGCCCCAGCATTTT. It is translated as CASSQARQGGNQPQHF.